This T cell receptor beta chain is drawn from a study of tumor and adjacent non-tumor tissue in lung cancer. Three rounds of nested PCR, following a modified ARM-PCR protocol, produced the TCRbeta library. TCRdb reprocessed the multiplex PCR reads via MiXCR and lists one record per CDR3 protein. The sample gives over 110,000 distinct CDR3 sequences, roughly 70% of which show up once; about 20% is in the top ten. Concerning this clonotype: Its target is unknown. A read error may account for a junction end that differs from germline.

CDR3 length: 16 amino acids. Germline V gene sequence: CDR1 GTSNPN, CDR2 SVGIG (reference sequence). Study outcomes and limitations: TCR diversity was significantly greater in tumor than normal lung tissue. Higher tumor TCR diversity was associated with shorter survival.

The template was RNA from unsorted bulk tissue. The sample consisted of lung tumor tissue. The receptor comes from a man in his 60s with small cell lung cancer. The chain joins TRBV30 to TRBJ2-7, with D perhaps TRBD1 or TRBD2 (5 bases each). This chain's CDR3 is CTWSRGRRRDLYEQYF. As DNA, the CDR3 is TGTACCTGGAGTCGGGGACGACGTCGGGACCTCTACGAGCAGTACTTC. The complete variable domain, with remaining parts taken from reference TRBV30 and TRBJ2-7, reads SQTIHQWPATLVQPVGSPLSLECTVEGTSNPNLYWYRQAAGRGLQLLFYSVGIGQISSEVPQNLSASRPQDRQFILSSKKLLLSDSGFYLCTWSRGRRRDLYEQYFGPGTRLTVT.